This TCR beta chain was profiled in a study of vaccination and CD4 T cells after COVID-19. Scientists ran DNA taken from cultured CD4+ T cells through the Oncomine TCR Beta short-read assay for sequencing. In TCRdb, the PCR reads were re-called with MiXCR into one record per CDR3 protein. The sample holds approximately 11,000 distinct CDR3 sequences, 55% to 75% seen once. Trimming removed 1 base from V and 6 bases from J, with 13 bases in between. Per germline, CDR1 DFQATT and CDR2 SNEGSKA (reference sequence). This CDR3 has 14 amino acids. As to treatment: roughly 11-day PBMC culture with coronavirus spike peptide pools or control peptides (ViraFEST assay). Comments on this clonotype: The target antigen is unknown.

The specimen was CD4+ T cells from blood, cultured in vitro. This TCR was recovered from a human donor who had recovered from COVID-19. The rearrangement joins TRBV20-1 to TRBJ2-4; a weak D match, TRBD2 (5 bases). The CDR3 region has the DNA TGCAGTGCTAGAGTTAAGTTCCGGGGAAACATTCAGTACTTC. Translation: CSARVKFRGNIQYF.